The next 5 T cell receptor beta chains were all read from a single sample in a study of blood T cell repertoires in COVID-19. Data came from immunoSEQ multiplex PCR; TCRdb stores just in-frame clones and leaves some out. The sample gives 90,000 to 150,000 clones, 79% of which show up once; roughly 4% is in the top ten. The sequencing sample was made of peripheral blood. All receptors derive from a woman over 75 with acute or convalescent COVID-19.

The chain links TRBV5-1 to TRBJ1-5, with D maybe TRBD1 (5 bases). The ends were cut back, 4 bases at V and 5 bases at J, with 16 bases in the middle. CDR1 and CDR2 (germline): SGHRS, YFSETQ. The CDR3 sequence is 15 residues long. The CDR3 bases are TGCGCCAGCAGCCTAGACAGTTCGGGGGATCAGCCCCAGCATTTT. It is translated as CASSLDSSGDQPQHF.

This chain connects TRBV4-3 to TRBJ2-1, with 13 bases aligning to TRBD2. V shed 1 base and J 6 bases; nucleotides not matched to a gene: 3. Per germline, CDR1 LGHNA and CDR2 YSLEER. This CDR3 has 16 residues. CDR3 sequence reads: CASSQAWTSGSNEQFF. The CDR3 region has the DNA TGCGCCAGCAGCCAAGCTTGGACTAGCGGGAGCAATGAGCAGTTCTTC.

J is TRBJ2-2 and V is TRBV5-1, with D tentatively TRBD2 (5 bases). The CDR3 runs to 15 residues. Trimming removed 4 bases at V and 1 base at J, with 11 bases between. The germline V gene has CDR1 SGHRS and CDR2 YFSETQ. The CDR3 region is CASSPEAMNTGELFF. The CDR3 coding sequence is TGCGCCAGCAGCCCGGAGGCTATGAACACCGGGGAGCTGTTTTTT. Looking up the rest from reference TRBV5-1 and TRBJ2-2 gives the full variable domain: KAGVTQTPRYLIKTRGQQVTLSCSPISGHRSVSWYQQTPGQGLQFLFEYFSETQRNKGNFPGRFSGRQFSNSRSEMNVSTLELGDSALYLCASSPEAMNTGELFFGEGSRLTVL.

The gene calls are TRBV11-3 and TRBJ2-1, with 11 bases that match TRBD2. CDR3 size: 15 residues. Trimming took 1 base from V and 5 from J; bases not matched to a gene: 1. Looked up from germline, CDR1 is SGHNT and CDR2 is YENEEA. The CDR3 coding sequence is TGTGCCAGCAGCTTAGTGGGACTAGCGGACAATGAGCAGTTCTTC. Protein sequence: CASSLVGLADNEQFF.

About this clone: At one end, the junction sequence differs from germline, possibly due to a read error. CDR3 DNA: TGTGCCAACAGCTTAGAGGGGGAGCTGTTTTTT. As protein: CANSLEGELFF. The chain links TRBV7-3 to TRBJ2-2, with D uncertain. This CDR3 region has 11 residues. Germline V gene lookup returns CDR1 SGHTA and CDR2 FQGTGA.